Below are 21 T cell receptor beta chains sequenced from a single sample in a study of T cells after yellow fever vaccination. In TCRdb, the 5' RACE reads were re-called with MiXCR into one record per CDR3 protein. Of around 400,000 distinct CDR3 sequences in the sample, around 10% were seen once. Material: PBMCs, obtained on the day of the first yellow fever vaccination. The receptor set was obtained from a man aged 18 to 29 who received the YFV17D yellow fever vaccine.

This clonotype was picked up a small number of times. CDR3 amino acids: CASRPRGGTGELFF. In DNA, the CDR3 is TGTGCCAGCAGGCCCAGAGGTGGAACCGGGGAGCTGTTTTTT. The rearrangement uses TRBV6-1 and TRBJ2-2; unclear D gene. CDR1 and CDR2 from the germline V gene are MNHNS and SASEGT. The V end lost 6 bases, the J end lost 5 bases, and 13 bases lay between the germline ends. This CDR3 region has 14 residues.

The genes are TRBV6-5 and TRBJ2-1, with 8 positions matching TRBD2. The CDR3 covers 16 residues. After removal of 2 bases from V and 4 bases from J, the junction contained 7 bases not matched to a gene. CDR1 MNHEY and CDR2 SVGAGI come from the germline V gene. CDR3 DNA: TGTGCCAGCAGTTACCGGGGCGGGGGGAGGTACAATGAGCAGTTCTTC. Translated, it gives CASSYRGGGRYNEQFF.

The V and J genes are TRBV12-3 or TRBV12-4 and TRBJ1-1; D call uncertain. V dropped 7 bases and J dropped 4 bases, with 16 bases sitting between them. This CDR3 contains 14 residues. Here the CDR3 reads CASTHWVGSTEAFF. The CDR3 DNA follows: TGTGCCAGCACTCACTGGGTGGGGTCCACTGAAGCTTTCTTT.

This clonotype appeared a few times. As DNA, the CDR3 is TGCGCCAGCAGCTCGACAGGCCAAACTGAAGCTTTCTTT. This translates into CASSSTGQTEAFF. The chain recombines TRBV4-1 with TRBJ1-1, with TRBD1 as a possible D gene (6 bases). V lost 5 bases, J lost 5 bases, and 12 bases lay in between. Germline-derived CDR1 and CDR2 are MGHRA and YSYEKL. CDR3 length equals 13 residues.

The chain has TRBV5-4 and TRBJ1-2; no clear D gene. Germline V gives CDR1 SGHNT, CDR2 YYREEE (reference sequence). This CDR3 contains 16 residues. V shed 0 bases and J shed 2 bases, with 14 bases lying between them. CDR3 amino acids: CASSLARGGSNYGYTF. DNA for the CDR3: TGTGCCAGCAGCTTGGCCCGGGGAGGCTCAAACTATGGCTACACCTTC.

The table lists this clonotype with a few counts. The chain uses TRBV7-2 and TRBJ1-6; D is unclear. Between the trimmed V and J ends, which lost 1 base and 7 bases, there was a span of 11 bases. CDR1 and CDR2 from the germline V gene are SGHTA and FQGNSA. CDR3 length: 15 residues. The CDR3 protein is CASSLVAGGNSPLHF. As DNA, the CDR3 is TGTGCCAGCAGCTTAGTGGCGGGTGGAAATTCACCCCTCCACTTT.

This clonotype was seen only a few times. The chain joins TRBV6-5 to TRBJ2-5, with D maybe TRBD2 (5 bases). This CDR3 spans 16 amino acids. Germline CDR1 is MNHEY and CDR2 is SVGAGI. Trimming took off 0 bases at V and 3 bases at J, with 14 bases between the two ends. The CDR3 DNA sequence: TGTGCCAGCAGTTACTCGCACCCTCGGCGGGAAGAGACCCAGTACTTC. Its translation: CASSYSHPRREETQYF.

This clonotype was observed at least ten times. J is TRBJ2-1 and V is TRBV5-1; TRBD2 matches 14 bases. Germline CDR1 and CDR2: SGHRS and YFSETQ. CDR3 length equals 15 residues. V lost 4 bases, J lost 10 bases, and 7 bases stayed unmatched. CDR3: CASSQGLAGEGEQFF. Written as DNA, the CDR3 is TGCGCCAGCAGCCAGGGACTAGCGGGGGAGGGGGAGCAGTTCTTC.

The chain carries TRBV18 and TRBJ2-2, with 8 positions matching TRBD1. The CDR3 has 14 residues. Germline-derived CDR1 and CDR2 are KGHSH and LQKENI. Trimming at V came to 6 bases and at J to 2 bases, leaving 2 bases not matched to a gene. In DNA form, the CDR3 reads TGTGCCAGCTCCGACAGGGGTAACACCGGGGAGCTGTTTTTT. This sequence encodes CASSDRGNTGELFF. The complete variable domain, with remaining parts taken from reference TRBV18 and TRBJ2-2, reads NAGVMQNPRHLVRRRGQEARLRCSPMKGHSHVYWYRQLPEEGLKFMVYLQKENIIDESGMPKERFSAEFPKEGPSILRIQQVVRGDSAAYFCASSDRGNTGELFFGEGSRLTVL.

This clonotype was detected many times. This sequence joins TRBV7-2 and TRBJ2-5, with D possibly matching TRBD2 (5 bases). CDR1 and CDR2 (germline): SGHTA, FQGNSA. Trimming cost V 5 bases and J 4 bases, with 17 bases left between them. The CDR3 length is 15 residues. The chain's CDR3 is CASSPQIHGGETQYF. CDR3 nucleotides: TGTGCCAGCAGCCCCCAAATTCACGGAGGAGAGACCCAGTACTTC.

There are a few counts of this clonotype. V is TRBV5-5 and J is TRBJ1-6; 9 nucleotides match TRBD1. CDR1 and CDR2 from the germline V gene are SGHKS and YYEKEE (reference sequence). The CDR3 has 15 amino acids. J gave up 8 bases and V 2 bases, and 5 bases lay outside the gene matches. The CDR3: CASSFTGQGDSPLHF. The CDR3 DNA is TGTGCCAGCAGCTTTACGGGACAGGGAGATTCACCCCTCCACTTT.

The chain is built from TRBV2 and TRBJ1-1; D is ambiguous. This CDR3 comprises 11 residues. Trimming shortened V by 2 bases and J by 10 bases, and 8 bases separated the two germline ends. The V gene's germline CDR1 is SNHLY and CDR2 FYNNEI. In DNA, the CDR3 is TGTGCCAGCAGTGAATCTCTAGGAGCTTTCTTT. This gives the protein CASSESLGAFF.

The gene calls are TRBV28 and TRBJ2-2; tentative D call: TRBD1 (6 bases). The V end lost 7 bases, the J end lost 3 bases, and 9 bases lay between the germline ends. CDR3 length: 13 amino acids. Germline-derived CDR1 and CDR2 are MDHEN and SYDVKM. Here the CDR3 DNA reads TGTGCCAGCAAGTCAGGGGACACCGGGGAGCTGTTTTTT. Translating it yields CASKSGDTGELFF.

This clonotype was counted between two and nine times. The chain is built from TRBV5-1 and TRBJ2-3, with D tentatively TRBD1 (5 bases). Trimming stripped 4 bases from V and 6 bases from J, with 15 bases between. The CDR3 extends over 14 amino acids. Germline loops: CDR1 SGHRS, CDR2 YFSETQ. CDR3 sequence reads: CASSVAQPGDTQYF. The CDR3 DNA reads as TGCGCCAGCAGCGTGGCCCAGCCAGGGGATACGCAGTATTTT.

This clonotype was observed a handful of times. The V and J genes are TRBV7-9 and TRBJ1-1; D is unresolved. The CDR3 is 15 residues long. The V gene lost 5 bases and the J gene lost 0 bases, with 13 bases spanning the gap. Germline CDR1 and CDR2: SEHNR and FQNEAQ (reference sequence). CDR3 loop: CASSPSRGMNTEAFF. CDR3 coding DNA: TGTGCCAGCAGCCCCTCCCGCGGCATGAACACTGAAGCTTTCTTT.

This clonotype appeared once. V usage is TRBV7-9 and J usage is TRBJ1-6, with D maybe TRBD1 (6 bases). Germline V lookup: CDR1 SEHNR, CDR2 FQNEAQ (reference sequence). The CDR3 contains 15 residues. The V end was cut by 7 bases, the J end by 4 bases, with 14 bases between. The CDR3 reads CASIVGAGYNSPLHF. The DNA for the CDR3 is TGTGCCAGCATCGTGGGGGCCGGTTATAATTCACCCCTCCACTTT.

This clonotype was counted a few times. This chain uses TRBV7-8 with TRBJ1-1; D ambiguous. Germline CDR1 and CDR2: SGHVS and FQNEAQ. The CDR3 runs 13 residues. The V and J ends lost 1 base and 8 bases respectively, with 11 bases between them. The CDR3 reads CASSLVVDSEAFF. The CDR3 coding sequence is TGTGCCAGCAGCTTAGTAGTGGACTCCGAAGCTTTCTTT.

The chain is built from TRBV29-1 and TRBJ2-7; D perhaps matches TRBD1 (6 bases). The CDR3 length is 12 residues. CDR1 and CDR2 (germline): SQVTM, ANQGSEA. Trimming removed 3 bases from V and 2 bases from J, with 8 bases in between. The CDR3 DNA reads TGCAGCGTTGACACAGGGACCTACGAGCAGTACTTC. Amino acids: CSVDTGTYEQYF.

This clonotype was detected only a few times. V gene TRBV12-3 or TRBV12-4 combines with J gene TRBJ1-3, with TRBD1 matching 11 bases. The CDR3 extends over 15 amino acids. Losses at the gene ends were 5 bases for V and 4 bases for J; bases not matched to a gene: 4. The CDR3 protein is CASSPDRGRGNTIYF. Here the CDR3 DNA reads TGTGCCAGCAGTCCGGACAGGGGGCGAGGAAACACCATATATTTT.

The V gene is TRBV18, the J gene TRBJ2-1, with D perhaps assigned TRBD1 or TRBD2 (5 bases each). With 3 bases removed from V and 5 bases from J, the gap between germline ends came to 11 bases. Germline loops: CDR1 KGHSH, CDR2 LQKENI. The CDR3 is made up of 14 amino acids. CDR3: CASSPGAPNNEQFF. Here the CDR3 DNA reads TGTGCCAGCTCACCCGGGGCCCCAAACAATGAGCAGTTCTTC.

The genes are TRBV10-3 and TRBJ2-7; 7 bases are shared with TRBD2. Germline-derived CDR1 and CDR2 are ENHRY and SYGVKD. Trimming cost V 8 bases and J 0 bases; bases outside gene matches: 7. CDR3 length: 14 amino acids. DNA of the CDR3: TGTGCCATCGGGAGGGACGCCAACTCCTACGAGCAGTACGTC. It encodes CAIGRDANSYEQYV.